This T cell receptor (beta chain) stems from a study of long-term antiretroviral therapy in people with HIV. Participants who had HIV were, without exception, treated in the United States. This clone was picked up a small number of times. What it binds is not known. At survey level, the immunoSEQ assay was run in its v3.0 version. TCRdb's table, derived via immunoSEQ multiplex PCR, lists solely in-frame clones and lacks some. The sample consists of 20,000 to 30,000 clones, less than 80% of them appearing once. Study-wide results and caveats: Relative to transplant donor controls, diversity remained lower despite increasing after ART.

Germline V gives CDR1 SGHRS, CDR2 YFSETQ. Trimming cost V 4 bases and J 4 bases; bases outside gene matches: 8. This CDR3 spans 16 amino acids. This material consisted of unsorted PBMCs, taken 1.2 years after starting antiretroviral therapy. The TCR was taken from a woman in her 40s with HIV. The V and J genes are TRBV5-1 and TRBJ2-2; 9 bases match TRBD1. The CDR3 region has the DNA TGCGCCAGCAGCCCTTACACAGGGGGCAGCACCGGGGAGCTGTTTTTT. Amino acids: CASSPYTGGSTGELFF. Based on the CDR3 plus reference TRBV5-1 and TRBJ2-2, the full variable domain is KAGVTQTPRYLIKTRGQQVTLSCSPISGHRSVSWYQQTPGQGLQFLFEYFSETQRNKGNFPGRFSGRQFSNSRSEMNVSTLELGDSALYLCASSPYTGGSTGELFFGEGSRLTVL.